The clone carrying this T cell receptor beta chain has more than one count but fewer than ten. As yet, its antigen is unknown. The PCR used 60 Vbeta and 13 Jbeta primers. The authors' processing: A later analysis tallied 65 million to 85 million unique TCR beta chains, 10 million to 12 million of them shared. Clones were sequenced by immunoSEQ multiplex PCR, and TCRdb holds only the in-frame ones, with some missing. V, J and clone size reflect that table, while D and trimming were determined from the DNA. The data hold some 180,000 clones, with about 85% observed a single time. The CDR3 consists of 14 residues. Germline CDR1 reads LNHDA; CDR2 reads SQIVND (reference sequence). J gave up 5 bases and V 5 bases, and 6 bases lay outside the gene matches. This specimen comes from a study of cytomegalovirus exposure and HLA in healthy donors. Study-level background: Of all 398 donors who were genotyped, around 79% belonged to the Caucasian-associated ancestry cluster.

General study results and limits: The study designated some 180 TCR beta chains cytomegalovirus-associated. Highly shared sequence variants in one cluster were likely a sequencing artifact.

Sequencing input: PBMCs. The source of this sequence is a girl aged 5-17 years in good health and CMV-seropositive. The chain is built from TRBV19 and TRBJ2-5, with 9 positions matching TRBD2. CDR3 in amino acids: CASSLSGGGETQYF. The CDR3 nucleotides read TGTGCCAGTAGTCTTAGCGGGGGTGGGGAGACCCAGTACTTC.